This passage covers 4 T cell receptor beta chains from one sample sequenced in a study of cytomegalovirus exposure and HLA in healthy donors. PCR primers comprised 60 Vbeta and 13 Jbeta primers. Data came from immunoSEQ multiplex PCR; TCRdb stores just in-frame clones and leaves some out. This table has about 160,000 clones, around 76% appearing once. The sequencing input was PBMCs. The receptors originated from a man aged 55 to 70 in good health and CMV-seronegative.

V and J are TRBV4-1 and TRBJ2-3; 8 bases align to TRBD2. This CDR3 spans 17 amino acids. In germline, CDR1 is MGHRA, CDR2 YSYEKL. Trimming took 0 bases from V and 1 from J; bases not matched to a gene: 6. The CDR3 nucleotides read TGCGCCAGCAGCCAAGAAGGGACGCGGGGGGGCACAGATACGCAGTATTTT. Translation: CASSQEGTRGGTDTQYF.

The chain recombines TRBV5-6 with TRBJ2-3, with 11 nucleotides matching TRBD2. The length of the CDR3 is 15 residues. The V gene's germline CDR1 is SGHDT and CDR2 YYEEEE. V trimming: 6 bases; J trimming: 3 bases; junction bases outside the gene matches: 6. CDR3 sequence (DNA): TGTGCCAGCACCCCACTAGCGGGGGTTACAGATACGCAGTATTTT. Translated: CASTPLAGVTDTQYF.

This clone was observed a few times. V usage is TRBV9 and J usage is TRBJ2-2, with D perhaps TRBD2 (6 bases). V was cut by 0 bases and J by 1 base, with 10 bases left in between. From germline, CDR1 is SGDLS and CDR2 YYNGEE. CDR3 length: 16 residues. The CDR3 region is CASSVGHGGNTGELFF. CDR3 bases: TGTGCCAGCAGCGTAGGACACGGGGGGAACACCGGGGAGCTGTTTTTT.

This chain uses TRBV10-3 with TRBJ2-5; 10 bases match TRBD2. CDR3 length: 15 amino acids. The germline gives CDR1 ENHRY, CDR2 SYGVKD. The V and J ends lost 7 bases and 5 bases, in that order; junction bases with no gene match: 10. The CDR3 nucleotides are TGTGCCATCAAGGCTAGCGGGGGCCCAGGGGAGACCCAGTACTTC. Translated: CAIKASGGPGETQYF.